This T cell receptor beta chain was identified in a study of blood T cell repertoires in COVID-19. The data were produced by immunoSEQ multiplex PCR, yet TCRdb's version contains in-frame clones alone and is incomplete. The sample has tens of thousands of clones; 70% to 90% are singletons. J was trimmed by 6 bases and V by 1 base; bases with no gene match: 18. The CDR3 sequence is 20 residues long. Per germline, CDR1 LGHNA and CDR2 YSLEER. The sequenced sample was peripheral blood. V and J are TRBV4-3 and TRBJ2-2; TRBD1 agrees at 9 bases. The receptor comes from a woman aged 60-75 years with COVID-19, enrolled during active disease. Here the CDR3 reads CASSQVSPGQGIFRAGELFF. CDR3 nucleotides: TGCGCCAGCAGCCAAGTGAGTCCGGGACAGGGTATTTTTCGTGCCGGGGAGCTGTTTTTT.